What follows are 30 T cell receptor beta chains derived from one specimen sequenced in a study of blood T cell repertoires in COVID-19. Sequenced by immunoSEQ multiplex PCR; TCRdb stores in-frame clones only, minus some. The data show 250,000 to 300,000 clones, roughly nine tenths seen once. Specimen: peripheral blood. The receptors come from a woman aged 30 to 39 with COVID-19, enrolled during active disease.

V gene TRBV10-2 combines with J gene TRBJ2-5; 9 bases match TRBD2. V shed 7 bases, J shed 5 bases, and the junction held 8 bases outside the gene matches. The CDR3 spans 14 residues. In germline, CDR1 is WSHSY, CDR2 SAAADI. The CDR3 protein is CASKRGGRVETQYF. In nucleotides, the CDR3 is TGCGCCAGCAAAAGGGGCGGGAGGGTGGAGACCCAGTACTTC.

The CDR3 sequence is CASSVSPGGPYQPQHF. The CDR3 bases are TGTGCCAGTAGTGTGTCCCCGGGGGGTCCCTATCAGCCCCAGCATTTT. This chain joins TRBV19 and TRBJ1-5; D perhaps matches TRBD1 (5 bases). The CDR3 is 16 amino acids. Germline CDR1 and CDR2: LNHDA and SQIVND (reference sequence). The V and J ends lost 5 bases and 5 bases respectively, with 19 bases between them.

The gene calls are TRBV28 and TRBJ1-5; no reliable D call. From germline, CDR1 is MDHEN and CDR2 SYDVKM. This CDR3 is built from 15 residues. The germline V and J ends were trimmed by 5 bases and 0 bases, with 11 bases remaining between them. CDR3 region: CASSPSHGSNQPQHF. CDR3 coding DNA: TGTGCCAGCAGTCCTAGCCACGGTAGCAATCAGCCCCAGCATTTT.

The chain recombines TRBV5-4 with TRBJ1-4, with 7 bases that match TRBD1. Germline values: CDR1 SGHNT, CDR2 YYREEE (reference sequence). Trimming at V came to 0 bases and at J to 7 bases, leaving 6 bases not matched to a gene. CDR3 size: 15 residues. CDR3 amino acids: CASSLATGASEKLFF. As DNA, the CDR3 is TGTGCCAGCAGCTTGGCCACAGGGGCTAGTGAAAAACTGTTTTTT.

This clone was counted only a few times. The V and J genes are TRBV28 and TRBJ2-5; 10 bases agree with TRBD1. CDR3 length: 15 amino acids. The junction had 10 bases not matched to a gene; V was cut back by 7 bases and J by 5 bases. Germline CDR1 and CDR2: MDHEN and SYDVKM. The CDR3 DNA follows: TGTGCCAGCAACCAAGGGACAGGGGATGCGGAGACCCAGTACTTC. Its translation: CASNQGTGDAETQYF. Supplemented by reference TRBV28 and TRBJ2-5, the full variable domain reads DVKVTQSSRYLVKRTGEKVFLECVQDMDHENMFWYRQDPGLGLRLIYFSYDVKMKEKGDIPEGYSVSREKKERFSLILESASTNQTSMYLCASNQGTGDAETQYFGPGTRLLVL.

V is TRBV15 and J is TRBJ1-2; 9 bases map to TRBD1. Trimming removed 7 bases from V and 4 bases from J; junction bases left unmatched: 4. CDR1 and CDR2 (germline): LNHNV, YYDKDF (reference sequence). The CDR3 runs to 13 residues. DNA of the CDR3: TGTGCCACCACCTCGGGACAGGGCTATGGCTACACCTTC. Residues: CATTSGQGYGYTF. Full variable domain (rest looked up from reference TRBV15 and TRBJ1-2): DAMVIQNPRYQVTQFGKPVTLSCSQTLNHNVMYWYQQKSSQAPKLLFHYYDKDFNNEADTPDNFQSRRPNTSFCFLDIRSPGLGDTAMYLCATTSGQGYGYTFGSGTRLTVV.

This chain uses TRBV5-8 with TRBJ1-4; tentatively, D is TRBD1 (6 bases). Germline lookup yields CDR1 SGHTS and CDR2 YDEGEE. V lost 4 bases, J lost 6 bases, and 16 bases lay in between. This CDR3 has 15 amino acids. Written as DNA, the CDR3 is TGTGCCAGCAGCCAAACAGGGTATGGGGATGAAAAACTGTTTTTT. Protein product: CASSQTGYGDEKLFF.

The genes are TRBV28 and TRBJ2-7; a possible D gene is TRBD1 (6 bases). Germline CDR1 and CDR2: MDHEN and SYDVKM. With 6 bases removed from V and 3 bases from J, the gap between germline ends came to 15 bases. The CDR3 has 14 amino acids. CDR3 residues: CASRDRAELYEQYF. CDR3 DNA: TGTGCCAGCAGGGACAGAGCGGAACTCTACGAGCAGTACTTC.

This sequence joins TRBV29-1 and TRBJ2-7; 10 bases line up with TRBD1. CDR1 and CDR2 from the germline V gene are SQVTM and ANQGSEA. The CDR3 is 13 residues long. J lost 7 bases, V lost 4 bases, and 7 bases had no gene match. The CDR3 DNA is TGCAGCGTTGCGAGGACAGGGGGAGGGGAGCAGTACTTC. Translation: CSVARTGGGEQYF.

The CDR3 DNA follows: TGCGCCAGCAGTCAATCGGACCTAGCGGGAGTCTGCACAGATACGCAGTATTTT. Encoded protein: CASSQSDLAGVCTDTQYF. The chain carries TRBV23-1 and TRBJ2-3; 10 nucleotides agree with TRBD2. TRBV23-1 is assigned to the ORF class and has an uncertain function. The CDR3 is 18 amino acids. The V and J ends lost 0 bases and 1 base, in that order; junction bases with no gene match: 7.

The genes are TRBV5-1 and TRBJ1-1; 8 bases align to TRBD1. CDR1 and CDR2 from the germline V gene are SGHRS and YFSETQ. Germline trimming cut 0 bases from V and 7 bases from J; bases unmatched to any gene: 5. This CDR3 is built from 14 residues. Here the CDR3 reads CASSLGGTGSEAFF. CDR3 in DNA: TGCGCCAGCAGCTTGGGGGGGACAGGAAGTGAAGCTTTCTTT.

This clone has only a few counts. The chain couples TRBV10-3 to TRBJ2-3; 11 nucleotides align to TRBD1. J lost 4 bases, V lost 6 bases, and 3 bases had no gene match. Germline V CDR1 and CDR2: ENHRY, SYGVKD. The CDR3 runs to 14 residues. The CDR3 loop reads CAIRSGQGADTQYF. Written as DNA, the CDR3 is TGTGCCATCAGGTCGGGACAGGGGGCAGATACGCAGTATTTT.

The V gene is TRBV7-2, the J gene TRBJ1-1, with D possibly TRBD1 on 5 matching bases. V dropped 5 bases and J dropped 2 bases, with 21 bases sitting between them. Germline lookup yields CDR1 SGHTA and CDR2 FQGNSA. The CDR3 runs 17 residues. The CDR3 sequence is CASSLPGTNRPNTEAFF. Here the CDR3 DNA reads TGTGCCAGCAGCCTACCCGGGACTAATCGACCTAACACTGAAGCTTTCTTT.

The V and J genes are TRBV11-3 and TRBJ1-1; D call uncertain. V dropped 0 bases and J dropped 10 bases, with 9 bases sitting between them. This CDR3 has 12 residues. CDR1 is SGHNT, CDR2 YENEEA, per germline. Here the CDR3 DNA reads TGTGCCAGCAGCTTAGAGAGGGCAGCAGCTTTCTTT. Its translation: CASSLERAAAFF.

The chain uses TRBV5-1 and TRBJ2-2; 9 nucleotides line up with TRBD2. Trimming took 3 bases from V and 6 from J; bases not matched to a gene: 3. Germline values: CDR1 SGHRS, CDR2 YFSETQ. CDR3 length: 14 residues. CDR3 coding DNA: TGCGCCAGCAGCTCTGCGGGAGGGGCCGGGGAGCTGTTTTTT. This sequence encodes CASSSAGGAGELFF.

This sequence joins TRBV9 and TRBJ1-2, with D possibly matching TRBD1 (5 bases). Trimming removed 3 bases at V and 3 bases at J, with 12 bases between. Germline V gives CDR1 SGDLS, CDR2 YYNGEE. This CDR3 comprises 14 residues. The CDR3 here is CASSGTDTYYGYTF. The CDR3 DNA reads TGTGCCAGCAGCGGAACGGACACCTACTATGGCTACACCTTC.

CDR3 loop: CASSIRGYNEQFF. In DNA, the CDR3 is TGTGCCAGCAGCATCAGGGGATACAATGAGCAGTTCTTC. This chain joins TRBV7-2 and TRBJ2-1, with a tentative D call TRBD1 (6 bases). V was cut by 5 bases and J by 4 bases, with 9 bases left in between. Germline assignment: CDR1 SGHTA and CDR2 FQGNSA. This CDR3 is 13 amino acids long.

The V call is TRBV10-3, the J call TRBJ1-5, with TRBD1 identical over 8 bases. Germline CDR1 reads ENHRY; CDR2 reads SYGVKD. This CDR3 spans 16 amino acids. V lost 6 bases to trimming and J lost 2 bases; unmatched junction nucleotides: 9. The CDR3 coding sequence is TGTGCCATCAGCCAGGGGGCTCTAGGGGGCAATCAGCCCCAGCATTTT. It specifies CAISQGALGGNQPQHF.

The V gene is TRBV29-1, the J gene TRBJ2-3; 13 positions match TRBD2. Per the germline V gene, CDR1 is SQVTM and CDR2 is ANQGSEA. The CDR3 is 18 residues long. V trimming: 5 bases; J trimming: 5 bases; junction bases outside the gene matches: 16. The CDR3 sequence: CSVSEIRELAGGLDTQYF. CDR3 DNA: TGCAGCGTTAGTGAGATTAGAGAACTAGCGGGAGGGTTAGATACGCAGTATTTT.

The gene calls are TRBV7-6 and TRBJ1-4, with TRBD1 matching 11 bases. The CDR3 runs to 17 residues. V lost 5 bases to trimming and J lost 5 bases; unmatched junction nucleotides: 10. Germline CDR1 is SGHVS and CDR2 is FNYEAQ. DNA of the CDR3: TGTGCCAGCAGCGGGGACAGGGGGATGGCGGGAAATGAAAAACTGTTTTTT. It codes for CASSGDRGMAGNEKLFF. The complete variable domain, with remaining parts taken from reference TRBV7-6 and TRBJ1-4, reads GAGVSQSPRYKVTKRGQDVALRCDPISGHVSLYWYRQALGQGPEFLTYFNYEAQQDKSGLPNDRFSAERPEGSISTLTIQRTEQRDSAMYRCASSGDRGMAGNEKLFFGSGTQLSVL.

This clone appeared a single time. The chain is built from TRBV7-9 and TRBJ2-7; 7 nucleotides agree with TRBD1. This CDR3 spans 14 amino acids. CDR1 SEHNR and CDR2 FQNEAQ come from the germline V gene (reference sequence). Germline trimming cut 5 bases from V and 3 bases from J; bases unmatched to any gene: 7. The CDR3 DNA reads TGTGCCAGCAGCGACGACAGGGTACACTACGAGCAGTACTTC. Translation: CASSDDRVHYEQYF.

This clone came up once. The genes are TRBV7-2 and TRBJ1-3, with 8 bases matching TRBD1. This CDR3 has 15 residues. The V gene's germline CDR1 is SGHTA and CDR2 FQGNSA. With 4 bases clipped from V and 5 bases from J, the junction kept 7 bases outside the gene matches. The CDR3: CASSYPQGARNTIYF. CDR3 DNA sequence: TGTGCCAGCAGCTATCCCCAGGGGGCTAGAAACACCATATATTTT.

There are a few counts of this clone. J is TRBJ1-3 and V is TRBV3-1 (or the pseudogene TRBV3-2), with a weak D call TRBD1 (6 bases). Trimming pared 1 base from V and 5 bases from J, leaving 9 bases between. The CDR3 sequence is 14 residues long. The germline V gene encodes CDR1 LGHDT and CDR2 YNNKEL (reference sequence). The CDR3 protein is CASSQAGDRNTIYF. The CDR3 nucleotides read TGTGCCAGCAGCCAAGCTGGGGACAGAAACACCATATATTTT.

The rearrangement uses TRBV29-1 and TRBJ2-3; 7 bases are a match to TRBD2. Germline V CDR1 and CDR2: SQVTM, ANQGSEA. Losses at the gene ends were 4 bases for V and 1 base for J; bases not matched to a gene: 17. The CDR3 covers 18 residues. The CDR3 sequence: CSVGLASGKTWGTDTQYF. For the CDR3, the DNA is TGCAGCGTTGGTTTGGCTAGCGGCAAAACTTGGGGCACAGATACGCAGTATTTT.

This chain links TRBV6-1 with TRBJ1-6, with TRBD1 identical over 8 bases. Germline values: CDR1 MNHNS, CDR2 SASEGT. V gave up 1 base and J gave up 7 bases; unmatched junction bases: 3. The CDR3 runs to 15 residues. The CDR3 DNA reads TGTGCCAGCAGTGAAGTAAGGACAGGGAATTCACCCCTCCACTTT. Its protein is CASSEVRTGNSPLHF.

This chain connects TRBV24-1 to TRBJ2-2, with D maybe TRBD1 (5 bases). This CDR3 is 14 amino acids long. Germline loops: CDR1 KGHDR, CDR2 SFDVKD. V gave up 4 bases and J gave up 5 bases, with 10 bases separating them. The CDR3 DNA reads TGTGCCACCAGTGAAGGCAGGGATACCGGGGAGCTGTTTTTT. As protein: CATSEGRDTGELFF.

This clone came up once. The CDR3 spells CASSRQGSGTEAFF. DNA of the CDR3: TGTGCCAGCAGCCGACAGGGTTCCGGCACTGAAGCTTTCTTT. The rearrangement joins TRBV6-5 to TRBJ1-1; 7 bases agree with TRBD1. The CDR3 consists of 14 residues. The V gene's germline CDR1 is MNHEY and CDR2 SVGAGI. The ends lost 6 bases at V and 4 bases at J; junction bases unmatched: 8.

V usage is TRBV6-5 and J usage is TRBJ1-2, with D perhaps matching TRBD1 (6 bases). This CDR3 has 12 amino acids. Germline V gene sequence: CDR1 MNHEY, CDR2 SVGAGI. V lost 4 bases and J 8 bases, leaving 11 bases between the germline ends. The CDR3 nucleotides are TGTGCCAGCAGTTCAACAGGGCCCGGCTACACCTTC. This translates into CASSSTGPGYTF.

The chain couples TRBV11-2 to TRBJ1-2, with TRBD1 identical over 10 bases. CDR3 length: 15 amino acids. V gave up 5 bases and J gave up 8 bases; unmatched junction bases: 11. The V gene's germline CDR1 is SGHAT and CDR2 FQNNGV. DNA of the CDR3: TGTGCCAGCAGCCCAAACCCGGGACAGGGGATGGGCTACACCTTC. Translating it yields CASSPNPGQGMGYTF.

DNA for the CDR3: TGTGCCAGCAGTAAGGGACAGGGGGCCTACAATGAGCAGTTCTTC. Amino acid sequence: CASSKGQGAYNEQFF. The rearrangement uses TRBV28 and TRBJ2-1; 11 bases are shared with TRBD1. Losses at the gene ends were 5 bases for V and 2 bases for J; bases not matched to a gene: 2. This CDR3 contains 15 residues. Germline assignment: CDR1 MDHEN and CDR2 SYDVKM.